This entry lists 28 T cell receptor beta chains sequenced from one sample in a study of glioma-infiltrating T cells after dendritic cell vaccination. Clones were read by immunoSEQ multiplex PCR, and TCRdb kept only the in-frame ones, dropping some. The sample includes 90,000 to 110,000 clones, nearly 90% of them seen just once. Noted time point: after dendritic cell vaccination, including at tumor progression/relapse. This material consisted of blood, taken after dendritic cell vaccination. These receptors were collected from a human donor with glioblastoma.

In this sample, this clone turned up once. The rearrangement links TRBV5-1 to TRBJ2-2; the match to TRBD2 covers 12 bases. The CDR3 is 15 amino acids. Germline CDR1 and CDR2: SGHRS and YFSETQ. J lost 6 bases, V lost 5 bases, and 5 bases had no gene match. The CDR3 region has the DNA TGCGCCAGCAGTCACCCTAGCGGGGGGGCCGGGGAGCTGTTTTTT. Amino acids: CASSHPSGGAGELFF.

This rearrangement joins TRBV7-9 to TRBJ1-1, with D unresolved. The CDR3 loop spans 13 amino acids. Trimming removed 4 bases at V and 2 bases at J, with 8 bases between. Germline V gene lookup returns CDR1 SEHNR and CDR2 FQNEAQ (reference sequence). CDR3 coding DNA: TGTGCCAGCAGCTCCGCGGTAAACACTGAAGCTTTCTTT. Its translation is CASSSAVNTEAFF.

This clone was seen only a few times. V usage is TRBV2 and J usage is TRBJ1-4, with 7 bases aligning to TRBD1. Germline V gene lookup returns CDR1 SNHLY and CDR2 FYNNEI. The CDR3 runs 16 residues. J gave up 10 bases and V 5 bases, and 16 bases lay outside the gene matches. The CDR3 sequence: CASSYDLPGQSAKLFF. CDR3 sequence (DNA): TGTGCCAGCAGTTACGATCTTCCGGGACAGTCCGCAAAACTGTTTTTT.

The chain recombines TRBV19 with TRBJ1-4; 9 nucleotides line up with TRBD1. This CDR3 comprises 15 residues. Germline values: CDR1 LNHDA, CDR2 SQIVND (reference sequence). J lost 6 bases, V lost 5 bases, and 7 bases had no gene match. The CDR3 DNA sequence: TGTGCCAGTAGTCCGAAGACAGGGGGGGATGAAAAACTGTTTTTT. Translation gives CASSPKTGGDEKLFF. The full variable domain, in which reference TRBV19 and TRBJ1-4 provide the parts outside the CDR3, is DGGITQSPKYLFRKEGQNVTLSCEQNLNHDAMYWYRQDPGQGLRLIYYSQIVNDFQKGDIAEGYSVSREKKESFPLTVTSAQKNPTAFYLCASSPKTGGDEKLFFGSGTQLSVL.

This chain joins TRBV2 and TRBJ2-7; D remains unclear. Per germline, CDR1 SNHLY and CDR2 FYNNEI. V was trimmed by 0 bases and J by 3 bases, leaving 6 bases between them. The CDR3 contains 13 residues. The CDR3 spells CASSEAENYEQYF. For the CDR3, the DNA is TGTGCCAGCAGTGAAGCGGAGAACTACGAGCAGTACTTC.

V and J are TRBV5-1 and TRBJ1-5; D gene unclear. The germline V gene has CDR1 SGHRS and CDR2 YFSETQ. The CDR3 loop spans 14 amino acids. The V end was cut by 4 bases, the J end by 6 bases, with 14 bases between. This CDR3 reads CASSPEGAAQPQHF. The CDR3 coding sequence is TGCGCCAGCAGCCCCGAGGGCGCGGCTCAGCCCCAGCATTTT.

V usage is TRBV30 and J usage is TRBJ2-1; TRBD2 might be the D (7 bases). Looked up from germline, CDR1 is GTSNPN and CDR2 is SVGIG (reference sequence). The CDR3 totals 15 residues. V lost 0 bases and J lost 4, with 13 bases in between. The CDR3 protein is CAWSVLAGAYNEQFF. Written as DNA, the CDR3 is TGTGCCTGGAGTGTTTTGGCGGGGGCTTACAATGAGCAGTTCTTC.

This clone was found once. V and J are TRBV6-1 and TRBJ1-5; D perhaps matches TRBD1 (5 bases). Trimming took off 0 bases at V and 3 bases at J, with 9 bases between the two ends. The germline CDR1 and CDR2 sequences are MNHNS and SASEGT. The CDR3 runs 15 residues. CDR3 in amino acids: CASSEATAYNQPQHF. CDR3 nucleotide sequence: TGTGCCAGCAGTGAAGCGACAGCCTACAATCAGCCCCAGCATTTT.

This clone has only one observation. The chain links TRBV18 to TRBJ2-7; D uncertain. V gave up 6 bases and J gave up 3 bases, with 15 bases separating them. The CDR3 has 14 residues. Germline CDR1 is KGHSH and CDR2 is LQKENI. CDR3 residues: CASSVPGRNYEQYF. Written as DNA, the CDR3 is TGTGCCAGCTCCGTCCCGGGTCGCAACTACGAGCAGTACTTC.

Details on this clone: This specimen includes other DNA sequences encoding the same CDR3. The CDR3 DNA reads as TGCGCCAGCAGCTTCGAGGGCTACGAGCAGTACTTC. Translating it yields CASSFEGYEQYF. V and J are TRBV5-1 and TRBJ2-7; possibly TRBD2 for D (5 bases). Trimming took 2 bases from V and 3 from J, leaving 6 bases between them. The germline gives CDR1 SGHRS, CDR2 YFSETQ. The CDR3 covers 12 residues.

This clone was detected a few times. The chain joins TRBV6-1 to TRBJ2-7; 9 nucleotides match TRBD1. Germline CDR1 and CDR2: MNHNS and SASEGT. This CDR3 is 15 amino acids long. With 6 bases clipped from V and 2 bases from J, the junction kept 8 bases outside the gene matches. CDR3 sequence reads: CASRRNDRGTYEQYF. CDR3 in DNA: TGTGCCAGCAGAAGAAACGACAGGGGGACCTACGAGCAGTACTTC.

The chain couples TRBV7-9 to TRBJ2-7; a possible D gene is TRBD1 (6 bases). Trimming took off 5 bases at V and 3 bases at J, with 11 bases between the two ends. This CDR3 has 13 amino acids. Per the germline V gene, CDR1 is SEHNR and CDR2 is FQNEAQ (reference sequence). CDR3 coding DNA: TGTGCCAGCAGCGACAGGACAGACTACGAGCAGTACTTC. As protein: CASSDRTDYEQYF.

The chain is built from TRBV11-3 and TRBJ2-7; TRBD1 aligns across 8 bases. The CDR3 extends over 13 amino acids. Germline V gene sequence: CDR1 SGHNT, CDR2 YENEEA. Trimming removed 4 bases from V and 4 bases from J; junction bases left unmatched: 3. CDR3 bases: TGTGCCAGCAGCTCCGGACAGGGTTACGAGCAGTACTTC. Translated: CASSSGQGYEQYF.

The V call is TRBV9, the J call TRBJ2-7; possibly TRBD2 for D (5 bases). The CDR3 spans 15 residues. Germline V CDR1 and CDR2: SGDLS, YYNGEE. Trimming removed 0 bases from V and 3 bases from J, with 13 bases in between. The CDR3, as DNA: TGTGCCAGCAGCGTAGAGGAAGCTAGCAGCTACGAGCAGTACTTC. The encoded protein is CASSVEEASSYEQYF.

V is TRBV6-1 and J is TRBJ1-1; D is perhaps TRBD1 (5 bases). Germline V lookup: CDR1 MNHNS, CDR2 SASEGT. This CDR3 is built from 13 residues. Trimming removed 5 bases at V and 10 bases at J, with 17 bases between. CDR3 in amino acids: CASSPLRGKGAFF. The CDR3 region has the DNA TGTGCCAGCAGTCCCCTCCGGGGGAAGGGAGCTTTCTTT.

CDR3 DNA: TGTGCCAGCAGCTTAGGAGGGAGCGAGCAGTACTTC. This translates into CASSLGGSEQYF. V and J are TRBV7-9 and TRBJ2-7; D perhaps matches TRBD2 (5 bases). Germline CDR1 SEHNR, CDR2 FQNEAQ (reference sequence). The CDR3 totals 12 residues. Trimming took off 1 base at V and 6 bases at J, with 7 bases between the two ends.

The V and J genes are TRBV10-3 and TRBJ1-1; 9 positions match TRBD1. The germline gives CDR1 ENHRY, CDR2 SYGVKD. Trimming took 7 bases from V and 5 from J; bases not matched to a gene: 8. The CDR3 spans 14 residues. The CDR3 DNA is TGTGCCATCACTTGGGACAGGGAGGGGACTGAAGCTTTCTTT. It codes for CAITWDREGTEAFF.

The rearrangement joins TRBV7-6 to TRBJ2-1; TRBD2 aligns across 8 bases. With V trimmed by 5 bases and J by 2 bases, 8 bases remained unmatched. Germline lookup yields CDR1 SGHVS and CDR2 FNYEAQ. CDR3 length equals 16 residues. Written as DNA, the CDR3 is TGTGCCAGCAGCCCGCTAAGCGGGAGAACCTACAATGAGCAGTTCTTC. This encodes CASSPLSGRTYNEQFF.

The chain has TRBV19 and TRBJ2-7; 8 bases are a match to TRBD1. The junction had 12 bases not matched to a gene; V was cut back by 5 bases and J by 3 bases. This CDR3 region has 16 residues. Germline V CDR1 and CDR2: LNHDA, SQIVND (reference sequence). DNA for the CDR3: TGTGCCAGTAGTCCCTTAAGAGGACAGGGCAACTACGAGCAGTACTTC. Its translation: CASSPLRGQGNYEQYF.

This clone was counted a single time. V gene TRBV9 combines with J gene TRBJ2-5, with D possibly being TRBD1 (5 bases). This CDR3 has 15 amino acids. V was trimmed by 1 base and J by 5 bases, leaving 15 bases between them. Germline values: CDR1 SGDLS, CDR2 YYNGEE. CDR3 region: CASSVTPREEETQYF. Written as DNA, the CDR3 is TGTGCCAGCAGCGTAACCCCCAGGGAAGAGGAGACCCAGTACTTC.

V and J are TRBV9 and TRBJ2-2; no firm D call. Trimming took off 2 bases at V and 0 bases at J, with 14 bases between the two ends. Per germline, CDR1 SGDLS and CDR2 YYNGEE. The CDR3 is 17 amino acids. The DNA for the CDR3 is TGTGCCAGCAGCGTTAGTGACAATTTAGCGAACACCGGGGAGCTGTTTTTT. Amino acid sequence: CASSVSDNLANTGELFF. Full variable domain (rest looked up from reference TRBV9 and TRBJ2-2): DSGVTQTPKHLITATGQRVTLRCSPRSGDLSVYWYQQSLDQGLQFLIQYYNGEERAKGNILERFSAQQFPDLHSELNLSSLELGDSALYFCASSVSDNLANTGELFFGEGSRLTVL.

The chain employs TRBV15 and TRBJ2-1; 7 bases map to TRBD2. The CDR3 has 13 amino acids. J lost 8 bases, V lost 4 bases, and 5 bases had no gene match. Germline loops: CDR1 LNHNV, CDR2 YYDKDF (reference sequence). The chain's CDR3 is CATSNLLADEQFF. The CDR3, as DNA: TGTGCCACCAGCAATCTGCTAGCGGATGAGCAGTTCTTC.

The chain joins TRBV4-1 to TRBJ1-4; D is perhaps TRBD1 (6 bases). This CDR3 has 16 residues. Germline V gene lookup returns CDR1 MGHRA and CDR2 YSYEKL. V was cut by 5 bases and J by 4 bases, with 17 bases left in between. CDR3 bases: TGCGCCAGCAGCTTAAGGGGGGGGACTATTAATGAAAAACTGTTTTTT. The encoded protein is CASSLRGGTINEKLFF.

The chain joins TRBV5-1 to TRBJ2-7; TRBD1 is a possible D gene (6 bases). CDR3 size: 14 residues. V lost 4 bases and J lost 5, with 16 bases in between. CDR1 and CDR2 from the germline V gene are SGHRS and YFSETQ. CDR3 bases: TGCGCCAGCAGCACGGACAGCCTCGAGGACGAGCAGTACTTC. Translation: CASSTDSLEDEQYF.

Here the CDR3 DNA reads TGTGCCTGGAGTGTAAGAGCATCCCATAGCGGCTACGAGCAGTACTTC. Protein product: CAWSVRASHSGYEQYF. The chain links TRBV30 to TRBJ2-7; possible D gene TRBD2, 6 bases. The germline V gene encodes CDR1 GTSNPN and CDR2 SVGIG (reference sequence). This CDR3 is 16 amino acids long. V lost 0 bases to trimming and J lost 3 bases, with 18 bases between them.

The rearrangement links TRBV5-1 to TRBJ1-2, with D perhaps TRBD1 (5 bases). The CDR3 totals 14 residues. Germline-derived CDR1 and CDR2 are SGHRS and YFSETQ. The ends were cut back, 0 bases at V and 7 bases at J, with 13 bases in the middle. The chain's CDR3 is CASSLAAREGGYTF. The CDR3 bases are TGCGCCAGCAGCTTGGCGGCCAGGGAAGGTGGCTACACCTTC.

The rearrangement joins TRBV27 to TRBJ2-3; 7 positions agree with TRBD1. J lost 6 bases, V lost 7 bases, and 7 bases had no gene match. The CDR3 contains 13 residues. Germline CDR1 and CDR2: MNHEY and SMNVEV (reference sequence). The CDR3 loop is CASNGRGSDTQYF. For the CDR3, the DNA is TGTGCCAGCAATGGCAGGGGGTCGGATACGCAGTATTTT.

J is TRBJ1-1 and V is TRBV19, with D unclear. The length of the CDR3 is 13 residues. Per the germline V gene, CDR1 is LNHDA and CDR2 is SQIVND (reference sequence). Trimming stripped 0 bases from V and 1 base from J, with 3 bases between. The CDR3 here is CASSIEANTEAFF. Here the CDR3 DNA reads TGTGCCAGTAGTATAGAAGCGAACACTGAAGCTTTCTTT.